The clone carrying this T cell receptor beta chain has a handful of counts. Its antigen is unidentified. This specimen belongs to a study of response to subunit inactivated influenza vaccine. MiXCR, run by TCRdb on the RT-PCR reads, gives a single entry per CDR3 protein. The sample has roughly 170,000 distinct CDR3 sequences; around 9% are singletons. Findings and limits, study-wide: Researchers suggested that each seasonal influenza vaccination recruits few new T cells.

The V and J ends lost 8 bases and 4 bases respectively, with 11 bases between them. This CDR3 is built from 13 residues. The germline V gene has CDR1 MNHEY and CDR2 SVGEGT. Sequences were derived from non-naive T cells sorted from PBMCs, sampled on the day of vaccination. J is TRBJ1-4 and V is TRBV6-2 or TRBV6-3; no definite D call. This receptor was identified in a man aged 50 or older who received an inactivated influenza vaccine. The CDR3 sequence is CASHRAINEKLFF. In DNA, the CDR3 is TGTGCCAGCCACCGGGCGATTAATGAAAAACTGTTTTTT.